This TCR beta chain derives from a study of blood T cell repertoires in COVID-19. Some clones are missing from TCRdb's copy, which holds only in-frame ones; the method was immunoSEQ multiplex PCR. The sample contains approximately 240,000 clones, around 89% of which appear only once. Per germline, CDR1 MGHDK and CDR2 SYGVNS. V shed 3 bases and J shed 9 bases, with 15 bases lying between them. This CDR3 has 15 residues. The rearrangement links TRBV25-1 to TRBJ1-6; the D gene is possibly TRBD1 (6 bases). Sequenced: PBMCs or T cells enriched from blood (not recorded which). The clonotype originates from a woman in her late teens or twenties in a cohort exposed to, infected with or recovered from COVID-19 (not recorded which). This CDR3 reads CASSDPTGSLSPLHF. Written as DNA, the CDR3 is TGTGCCAGCAGTGACCCCACAGGGAGTCTTTCACCCCTCCACTTT.